What follows are 17 T cell receptor beta chains derived from one specimen sequenced in a study of T cells in Graves' hyperthyroidism and ophthalmopathy. The investigators amplified TCR beta CDR3 regions from RNA transcripts. TCR CDR3 underwent first-round RT-PCR with the HTBI primer set. Using its own MiXCR run on the multiplex PCR reads, TCRdb lists one record per CDR3 protein. This table has almost 500,000 distinct CDR3 sequences, about 22% appearing once. The sequenced material came from blood. All receptors derive from a woman in her 70s with Graves' ophthalmopathy.

In its sample, this clonotype was seen many times. J is TRBJ1-1 and V is TRBV20-1, with 7 nucleotides matching TRBD1. This CDR3 is built from 14 residues. The V gene's germline CDR1 is DFQATT and CDR2 SNEGSKA (reference sequence). The ends lost 6 bases at V and 5 bases at J; junction bases unmatched: 12. The DNA for the CDR3 is TGCAGTGCGATCCCTCGACAGGGAAGGACTGAAGCTTTCTTT. This translates into CSAIPRQGRTEAFF.

This clonotype was detected ten times or more. The chain is built from TRBV5-1 and TRBJ1-4; 9 bases line up with TRBD1. Germline V gene sequence: CDR1 SGHRS, CDR2 YFSETQ. CDR3 size: 16 residues. Unmatched junction bases numbered 5, after V lost 0 bases and J lost 5 bases. As DNA, the CDR3 is TGCGCCAGCAGCTTGGTTACAGGGGGCACGAATGAAAAACTGTTTTTT. Residues: CASSLVTGGTNEKLFF.

This clonotype has more than one count but fewer than ten. The chain carries TRBV4-1 and TRBJ1-2; D remains ambiguous. The V gene lost 2 bases and the J gene lost 6 bases, with 16 bases spanning the gap. The CDR3 is made up of 15 amino acids. Germline CDR1 and CDR2: MGHRA and YSYEKL. CDR3 loop: CASSQTPDRAHGYTF. The CDR3 DNA sequence: TGCGCCAGCAGCCAAACCCCGGACCGTGCACATGGCTACACCTTC.

This clonotype showed up just a few times. This chain joins TRBV30 and TRBJ2-1; either TRBD1 or TRBD2 may fit D (5 bases each). The CDR3 loop spans 14 amino acids. CDR1 is GTSNPN, CDR2 SVGIG, per germline (reference sequence). Deletions cut 0 bases from V and 9 bases from J, with 15 bases between. The CDR3 DNA sequence: TGTGCCTGGAGTGTACTAGGGGCTACCGGTGAGCAGTTCTTC. Protein product: CAWSVLGATGEQFF.

This clonotype occurred many times. The chain employs TRBV5-1 and TRBJ2-1; 8 nucleotides agree with TRBD1. From germline, CDR1 is SGHRS and CDR2 YFSETQ. Trimming at V came to 0 bases and at J to 7 bases, leaving 9 bases not matched to a gene. The CDR3 covers 16 residues. The CDR3 sequence is CASSLGGRGPGNEQFF. In DNA, the CDR3 is TGCGCCAGCAGCTTGGGCGGCAGGGGGCCTGGAAATGAGCAGTTCTTC.

The V call is TRBV18, the J call TRBJ1-2; possibly TRBD1 for D (6 bases). The CDR3 contains 13 residues. Trimming shortened V by 3 bases and J by 4 bases, and 9 bases separated the two germline ends. Looked up from germline, CDR1 is KGHSH and CDR2 is LQKENI. CDR3 DNA: TGTGCCAGCTCACCTGAACAGGGCTATGGCTACACCTTC. Protein: CASSPEQGYGYTF.

This chain joins TRBV28 and TRBJ2-7, with 7 bases matching TRBD2. Germline V CDR1 and CDR2: MDHEN, SYDVKM. Trimming removed 3 bases from V and 3 bases from J; junction bases left unmatched: 5. This CDR3 is built from 14 residues. CDR3 DNA: TGTGCCAGCAGTTTCCACGGACTAGACTACGAGCAGTACTTC. Translation: CASSFHGLDYEQYF.

The chain recombines TRBV4-3 with TRBJ1-4, with 9 bases matching TRBD1. From germline, CDR1 is LGHNA and CDR2 YSLEER. CDR3 length: 15 amino acids. V lost 4 bases and J lost 5; bases outside the gene matches: 5. In DNA form, the CDR3 reads TGCGCCAGCAGCCCGGGACAGGGCGGAAATGAAAAACTGTTTTTT. It encodes CASSPGQGGNEKLFF.

J is TRBJ2-7 and V is TRBV19, with 12 bases fitting TRBD2. Germline V gene lookup returns CDR1 LNHDA and CDR2 SQIVND (reference sequence). Germline trimming cut 3 bases from V and 3 bases from J; bases unmatched to any gene: 18. The CDR3 covers 20 residues. The CDR3 loop reads CASSIKSTGTSGSRGYEQYF. The CDR3 region has the DNA TGTGCCAGTAGTATCAAATCGACCGGGACTAGCGGGTCCCGAGGCTACGAGCAGTACTTC. Filled out from reference TRBV19 and TRBJ2-7, the complete variable domain reads DGGITQSPKYLFRKEGQNVTLSCEQNLNHDAMYWYRQDPGQGLRLIYYSQIVNDFQKGDIAEGYSVSREKKESFPLTVTSAQKNPTAFYLCASSIKSTGTSGSRGYEQYFGPGTRLTVT.

This clonotype was seen a few times. This chain uses TRBV20-1 with TRBJ2-5; D is unclear. With 4 bases removed from V and 8 bases from J, the gap between germline ends came to 14 bases. This CDR3 spans 12 amino acids. Germline V lookup: CDR1 DFQATT, CDR2 SNEGSKA (reference sequence). As DNA, the CDR3 is TGCAGTGCTACCGACGGTAGGGTTACCCAGTACTTC. It codes for CSATDGRVTQYF.

The gene calls are TRBV7-3 and TRBJ2-7, with 7 nucleotides matching TRBD1. V gave up 5 bases and J gave up 6 bases; unmatched junction bases: 10. The CDR3 length is 14 residues. The germline V gene has CDR1 SGHTA and CDR2 FQGTGA. CDR3 sequence (DNA): TGTGCCAGCAGCCAGTACAGGGGTTCCCTCGAGCAGTACTTC. This sequence encodes CASSQYRGSLEQYF. Full variable domain (rest looked up from reference TRBV7-3 and TRBJ2-7): GAGVSQTPSNKVTEKGKYVELRCDPISGHTALYWYRQSLGQGPEFLIYFQGTGAADDSGLPNDRFFAVRPEGSVSTLKIQRTERGDSAVYLCASSQYRGSLEQYFGPGTRLTVT.

J is TRBJ1-2 and V is TRBV18; D gene uncertain. The CDR3 is 15 residues long. Germline CDR1 is KGHSH and CDR2 is LQKENI. V lost 3 bases and J lost 0, with 11 bases in between. The CDR3 is CASSPSAGTNYGYTF. In DNA, the CDR3 is TGTGCCAGCTCACCGTCGGCAGGCACTAACTATGGCTACACCTTC.

The genes are TRBV20-1 and TRBJ1-6; the D gene is possibly TRBD1 (6 bases). Trimming took off 1 base at V and 12 bases at J, with 25 bases between the two ends. From germline, CDR1 is DFQATT and CDR2 SNEGSKA (reference sequence). The CDR3 runs 17 residues. The CDR3 sequence is CSARATSGTRRWGPLHF. Written as DNA, the CDR3 is TGCAGTGCTAGAGCGACCTCCGGGACAAGGAGATGGGGACCCCTCCACTTT.

This clonotype was detected only a few times. The chain links TRBV5-1 to TRBJ1-2; 7 nucleotides agree with TRBD1. The germline V gene has CDR1 SGHRS and CDR2 YFSETQ. With 4 bases clipped from V and 0 bases from J, the junction kept 0 bases outside the gene matches. This CDR3 is 13 amino acids long. CDR3 DNA sequence: TGCGCCAGCAGCGGACAGGCTAACTATGGCTACACCTTC. Translated, it gives CASSGQANYGYTF.

This clonotype was counted ten times or more. The chain combines TRBV28 with TRBJ1-2; tentative D call: TRBD1 (5 bases). Trimming stripped 3 bases from V and 3 bases from J, with 14 bases between. The length of the CDR3 is 15 residues. Germline V gene sequence: CDR1 MDHEN, CDR2 SYDVKM. CDR3 in DNA: TGTGCCAGCAGTTTTCCCCAGGGTGCATACTATGGCTACACCTTC. Protein sequence: CASSFPQGAYYGYTF.

The sample holds many counts of this clonotype. This sequence joins TRBV12-5 and TRBJ1-1; D remains unclear. V gave up 7 bases and J gave up 2 bases, with 11 bases separating them. The CDR3 length is 13 residues. CDR1 and CDR2 (germline): LGHNT, FRNRAP. CDR3 sequence reads: CASARSQNTEAFF. The CDR3 DNA reads TGTGCTAGTGCCAGAAGCCAAAACACTGAAGCTTTCTTT.

This clonotype has just a few counts. The chain carries TRBV24-1 and TRBJ1-2, with 8 bases identical to TRBD1. The CDR3 consists of 17 residues. After removal of 2 bases from V and 7 bases from J, the junction contained 14 bases not matched to a gene. Germline V gene sequence: CDR1 KGHDR, CDR2 SFDVKD. This chain's CDR3 is CATSDSQLRRGLAGYTF. The CDR3 bases are TGTGCCACCAGTGATTCCCAGCTTCGCAGGGGGCTTGCTGGCTACACCTTC.